The T cell receptor (beta chain) under discussion was sequenced for a study of graft-versus-host responses after intestinal transplantation. Sequencing used immunoSEQ multiplex PCR; TCRdb keeps in-frame clones, though not all of them. The sample includes around 18,000 clones, approximately 88% of them seen just once. Study-wide findings and caveats: Detection of GvH clones occurred in recipient marrow, and some had their first appearance in ileum or blood. Maximum circulating GvH clone levels tracked with early post-transplant HvG decreases.

Germline assignment: CDR1 SGDLS and CDR2 YYNGEE. The CDR3 runs 15 residues. V was clipped by 0 bases and J by 2 bases, with 9 bases between them. A remark on this clone: Its antigen remains unidentified.

This clonotype was sampled from a human patient who received an intestinal transplant, so some T cells may come from the graft donor. Sequences were derived from PBMCs, sampled approximately 110 days after intestinal transplant. V usage is TRBV9 and J usage is TRBJ2-1; no clear D. The CDR3 spells CASSVEEATYNEQFF. As DNA, the CDR3 is TGTGCCAGCAGCGTAGAAGAGGCTACCTACAATGAGCAGTTCTTC.